The clone carrying this T cell receptor (beta chain) was found a few times. Its antigen is still unknown. Using its own MiXCR run on the multiplex PCR reads, TCRdb lists one record per CDR3 protein. The sample includes 270,000 or so distinct CDR3 sequences, about 30% of them seen just once. Breast cancer patients provided tissue from their axillary draining lymph nodes. This sample stems from a study of breast tumors, draining lymph nodes, adjacent tissues. Findings of the study overall: Tumor repertoires ranked between lymph nodes and nontumor tissue in diversity, with V and J gene preferences. Luminal-like breast cancer showed significantly higher tumor–nontumor repertoire similarity than basal-like. The lymph node origin of tumor T cells was framed as consistent with a hypothesis, not demonstrated.

Trimming took off 3 bases at V and 1 base at J, with 10 bases between the two ends. The CDR3 is 14 residues long. Germline V lookup: CDR1 MNHEY, CDR2 SMNVEV (reference sequence). This TCR was recovered from a female donor with breast cancer. Some clones in this sample may be carry-over from other donors' samples. The genes are TRBV27 and TRBJ2-7; no clear D gene. Sequenced input: axillary lymph node tissue. DNA of the CDR3: TGTGCCAGCAGTTTTGCAAGACTTTCCTACGAGCAGTACTTC. This encodes CASSFARLSYEQYF.